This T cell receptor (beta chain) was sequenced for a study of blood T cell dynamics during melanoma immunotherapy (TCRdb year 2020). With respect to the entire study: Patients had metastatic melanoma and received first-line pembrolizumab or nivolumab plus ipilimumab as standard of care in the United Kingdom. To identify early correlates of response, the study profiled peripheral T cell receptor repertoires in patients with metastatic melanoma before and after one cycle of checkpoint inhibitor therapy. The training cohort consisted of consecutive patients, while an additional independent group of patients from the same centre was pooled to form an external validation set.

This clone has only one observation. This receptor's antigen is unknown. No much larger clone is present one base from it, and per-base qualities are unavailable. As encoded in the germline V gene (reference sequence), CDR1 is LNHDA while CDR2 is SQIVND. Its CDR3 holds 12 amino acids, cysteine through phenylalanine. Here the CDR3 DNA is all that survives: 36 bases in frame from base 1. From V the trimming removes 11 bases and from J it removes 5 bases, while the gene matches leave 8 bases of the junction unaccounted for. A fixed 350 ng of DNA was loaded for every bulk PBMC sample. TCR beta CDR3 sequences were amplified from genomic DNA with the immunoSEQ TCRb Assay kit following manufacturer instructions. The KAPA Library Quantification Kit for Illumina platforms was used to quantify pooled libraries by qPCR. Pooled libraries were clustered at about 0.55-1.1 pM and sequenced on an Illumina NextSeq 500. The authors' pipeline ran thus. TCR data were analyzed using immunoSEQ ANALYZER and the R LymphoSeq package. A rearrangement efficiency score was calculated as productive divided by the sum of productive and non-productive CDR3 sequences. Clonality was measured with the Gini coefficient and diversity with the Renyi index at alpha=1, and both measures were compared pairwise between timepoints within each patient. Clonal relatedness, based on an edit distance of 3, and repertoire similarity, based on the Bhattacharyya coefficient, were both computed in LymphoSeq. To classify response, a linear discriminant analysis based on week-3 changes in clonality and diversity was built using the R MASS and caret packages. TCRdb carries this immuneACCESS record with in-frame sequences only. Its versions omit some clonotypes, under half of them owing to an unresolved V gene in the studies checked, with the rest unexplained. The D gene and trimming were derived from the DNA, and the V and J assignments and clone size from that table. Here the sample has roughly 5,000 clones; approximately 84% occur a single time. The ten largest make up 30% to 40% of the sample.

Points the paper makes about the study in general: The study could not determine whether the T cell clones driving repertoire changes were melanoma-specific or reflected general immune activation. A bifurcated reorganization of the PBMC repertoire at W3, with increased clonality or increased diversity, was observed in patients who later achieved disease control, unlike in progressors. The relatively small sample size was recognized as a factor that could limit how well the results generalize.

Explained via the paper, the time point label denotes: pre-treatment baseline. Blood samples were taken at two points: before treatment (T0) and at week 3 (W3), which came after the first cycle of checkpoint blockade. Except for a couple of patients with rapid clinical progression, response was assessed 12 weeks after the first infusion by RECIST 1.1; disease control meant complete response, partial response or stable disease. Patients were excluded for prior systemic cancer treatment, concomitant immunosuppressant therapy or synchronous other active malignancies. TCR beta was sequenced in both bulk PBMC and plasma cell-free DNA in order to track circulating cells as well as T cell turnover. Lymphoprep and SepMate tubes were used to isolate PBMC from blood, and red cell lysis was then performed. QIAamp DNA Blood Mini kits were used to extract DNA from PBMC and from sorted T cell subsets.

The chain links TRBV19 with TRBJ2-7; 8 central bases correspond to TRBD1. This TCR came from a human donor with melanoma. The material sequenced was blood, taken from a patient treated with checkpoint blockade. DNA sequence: TGTGCCTACCGGGACAGGTATGACGAGCAGTACTTC. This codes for CAYRDRYDEQYF.